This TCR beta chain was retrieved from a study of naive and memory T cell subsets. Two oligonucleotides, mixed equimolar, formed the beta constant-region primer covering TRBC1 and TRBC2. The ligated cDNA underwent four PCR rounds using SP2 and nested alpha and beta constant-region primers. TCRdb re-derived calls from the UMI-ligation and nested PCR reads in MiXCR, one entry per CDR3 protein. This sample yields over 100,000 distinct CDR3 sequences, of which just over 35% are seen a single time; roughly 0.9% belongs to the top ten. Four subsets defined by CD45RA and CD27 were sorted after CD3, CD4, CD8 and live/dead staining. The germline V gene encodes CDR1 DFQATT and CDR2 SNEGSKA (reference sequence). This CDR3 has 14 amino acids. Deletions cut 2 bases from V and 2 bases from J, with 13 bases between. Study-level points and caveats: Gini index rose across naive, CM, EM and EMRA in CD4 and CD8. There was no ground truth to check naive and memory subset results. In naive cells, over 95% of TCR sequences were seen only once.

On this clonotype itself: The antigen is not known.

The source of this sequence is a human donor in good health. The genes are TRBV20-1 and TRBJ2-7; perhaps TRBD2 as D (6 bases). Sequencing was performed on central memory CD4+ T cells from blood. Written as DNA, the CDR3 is TGCAGTGCTAGATCCGGGACTTTCACCTACGAGCAGTACTTC. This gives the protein CSARSGTFTYEQYF.